These T cell receptor beta chains were read from a single sample in a study of shared clonotypes between healthy human individuals. The assay was immunoSEQ multiplex PCR, and TCRdb's table has in-frame clones only and misses some. The sample records 530,000 or so clones, nearly 80% being singletons. Input material: PBMCs. All receptors derive from a woman aged 40 to 50 in good health. Some clones in this sample may be carry-over from other donors' samples. Each CDR3 is given without its conserved first and last residue. The order of the fields is CDR3 length, D gene, clone size, V gene, CDR3 protein. The D gene is left open where the match is weak. Size tells how often a clone was seen (once, few, many) or the class of an expanded clone, and some rows leave it out.

12 | NA | NA | TRBV21-1 | ASSNRFLNTEAF
11 | NA | NA | TRBV5-6 | ASSFKGEETQY
12 | TRBD2 | NA | TRBV30 | AWSVTGGRDTQY
12 | NA | once | TRBV2 | ASSGRADTGELF
13 | NA | NA | TRBV19 | ASSIADRTYNEQF
13 | TRBD1 | NA | TRBV7-2 | ASSLARTGEGVQY
13 | NA | NA | TRBV10-2 | ASSEVLRGNQPQH
15 | NA | NA | TRBV7-2 | ASSLVGTPRSGNTIY
14 | TRBD1 | NA | TRBV4-3 | ASSVGTGGAKNIQY
9 | NA | many | TRBV18 | ASSQYNEQF
13 | TRBD1 | NA | TRBV5-1 | ASSLVQGANTEAF
9 | NA | NA | TRBV7-2 | ASSSAYEQY
10 | NA | NA | TRBV6-1 | ASSVMTNTQY
13 | TRBD2 | NA | TRBV5-5 | ASSQDSGSHNEQF
9 | NA | NA | TRBV4-1 | ASTARNEQF
13 | TRBD1 | NA | TRBV7-9 | ASSLVRQGVFGYT
14 | NA | NA | TRBV28 | ASSFSGGLGQETQY
10 | NA | once | TRBV19 | ATSPANEKLF
13 | NA | NA | TRBV28 | ASSPPTSGANVLT
11 | NA | few | TRBV11-2 | ASSLTPLNEQF
13 | TRBD2 | once | TRBV11-2 | ASSLGTSEKETQY
10 | NA | NA | TRBV28 | ASSLVSYEQY
15 | TRBD1 | once | TRBV19 | ASSIDLWTGGRDGYT
13 | TRBD2 | NA | TRBV6-6 | ASRQGLAGTDTQY
12 | TRBD1 | NA | TRBV5-1 | ASSLTGGTEQAF
12 | NA | NA | TRBV11-3 | ASSLGGTSNEQF
13 | TRBD1 | NA | TRBV7-9 | ASRTGTGSHNEQF
17 | TRBD2 | few | TRBV10-1 | ASSESTGSGRAISNEQF
11 | NA | NA | TRBV30 | AWRPGHTGELF
12 | NA | NA | TRBV11-2 | ASSSLVGHYEQY
14 | TRBD1 | NA | TRBV5-1 | ASRYGTGVFGGELF
13 | TRBD2 | NA | TRBV5-1 | ASSRSSGTGETQY
13 | NA | few | TRBV15 | ATSARQGPGDEQF
11 | NA | NA | TRBV30 | AWSVLSNQPQH
11 | NA | NA | TRBV11-1 | ASSQQWTEELF
9 | NA | NA | TRBV30 | AWSWNTEAF
13 | NA | NA | TRBV9 | ASSVQGSTYNEQF
14 | NA | NA | TRBV27 | ASSLSGAAVLDEQY
15 | TRBD2 | NA | TRBV19 | ASSDGTSGKVSYEQY
13 | NA | NA | TRBV19 | ASSSDRMSSYEQY
14 | NA | NA | TRBV28 | ASSKGRKSVNYGYT
13 | NA | NA | TRBV18 | ASSPSVGTSYEQY
13 | TRBD2 | NA | TRBV6-5 | ASRPPLAGAYEQY
12 | NA | NA | TRBV19 | ASSSAGDNQPQH
15 | NA | few | TRBV30 | AWRDSRSLDYTDTQY
13 | NA | NA | TRBV7-2 | ASSLGSGATYEQY
10 | TRBD1 | NA | TRBV30 | ASGTVNTEAF
12 | TRBD2 | NA | TRBV7-2 | ASSLGLARHTQY
12 | NA | NA | TRBV15 | ATSRDRGGAVQY
11 | NA | NA | TRBV27 | ASSLIQPFRLF